Each of the 20 T cell receptor beta chains below was sequenced from the same sample in a study of T cells after yellow fever vaccination (dated by TCRdb to between 2018 and 2020). The library was made by 5' RACE. Instrument on record: Illumina NovaSeq 6000. TCRdb reran the public reads through fastp at Q25 and MiXCR, keeping productive beta chains. Rows matching on CDR3 protein sequence are summarized as one entry with the most common DNA and genes. For this sample there are about 250,000 distinct CDR3 sequences; 3.6% appear just once. Of the sample, 19% is held by the ten largest clones. In the paper's terms, the treatment or condition label means: live attenuated yellow fever vaccine strain. Sequencing was performed on PBMCs, taken 15 days after the yellow fever booster vaccination. The receptors stem from a man between 18 and 29 years old who received the YFV17D yellow fever vaccine.

Many counts were recorded for this clonotype. The rearrangement uses TRBV20-1 and TRBJ1-1; D call uncertain. The CDR3 covers 14 residues. Between the trimmed V and J ends, which lost 1 base and 1 base, there was a span of 10 bases. CDR1 and CDR2 from the germline V gene are DFQATT and SNEGSKA (reference sequence). CDR3 region: CSARAGARNTEAFF. The CDR3 bases are TGCAGTGCTAGAGCTGGAGCCCGGAACACTGAAGCTTTCTTT.

This clonotype was seen many times. The chain is built from TRBV20-1 and TRBJ2-1, with 9 bases aligning to TRBD2. The V and J ends lost 2 bases and 4 bases, in that order; junction bases with no gene match: 3. Germline V gene lookup returns CDR1 DFQATT and CDR2 SNEGSKA (reference sequence). The CDR3 loop spans 14 amino acids. In DNA, the CDR3 is TGCAGTGCTAGACTAGCGGGGCCTTACAATGAGCAGTTCTTC. Its protein product is CSARLAGPYNEQFF.

This clonotype was picked up many times. This rearrangement joins TRBV21-1 to TRBJ2-3; the table assigns TRBD1, which was not confirmed against the DNA. TRBV21-1 is annotated as a pseudogene. The CDR3 length is 22 residues. CDR3: CASSKETGWGQGLLEGTDTQYF. The CDR3 DNA sequence: TGTGCCAGCAGCAAAGAAACTGGTTGGGGACAGGGTCTCCTGGAGGGCACAGATACGCAGTATTTT.

This clonotype occurred a few times. This chain connects TRBV7-2 to TRBJ1-2; D is perhaps TRBD1 (5 bases). Trimming pared 0 bases from V and 5 bases from J, leaving 10 bases between. Germline V gene data show CDR1 as SGHTA and CDR2 as FQGNSA. The CDR3 extends over 14 amino acids. The CDR3 region has the DNA TGTGCCAGCAGCTTAGCGAAGGGGAAGTATGGCTACACCTTC. Its protein is CASSLAKGKYGYTF.

This clonotype has at least ten counts. The gene calls are TRBV29-1 and TRBJ1-1; TRBD1 might be the D (5 bases). CDR3 length: 13 residues. V was pared by 7 bases and J by 4 bases, with 16 bases between. The germline V gene has CDR1 SQVTM and CDR2 ANQGSEA. CDR3 protein: CSGTGNQGTEAFF. In DNA, the CDR3 is TGCAGCGGCACCGGGAATCAGGGCACTGAAGCTTTCTTT.

This clonotype was observed many times. V is TRBV9 and J is TRBJ2-7, with 7 bases that match TRBD2. Germline values: CDR1 SGDLS, CDR2 YYNGEE. The CDR3 runs 14 residues. V shed 4 bases, J shed 0 bases, and the junction held 4 bases outside the gene matches. The CDR3 spells CASSSRGFSYEQYF. The CDR3 region has the DNA TGTGCCAGCAGCTCGCGGGGGTTCTCCTACGAGCAGTACTTC.

This clonotype was counted many times. This chain joins TRBV7-2 and TRBJ1-2; a weak D match, TRBD1 (6 bases). The CDR3 totals 16 residues. CDR1 and CDR2 (germline): SGHTA, FQGNSA. Trimming removed 2 bases from V and 2 bases from J, with 15 bases in between. For the CDR3, the DNA is TGTGCCAGCAGCTTATCTTACAGGGCGTCGAACTATGGCTACACCTTC. Residues: CASSLSYRASNYGYTF.

This clonotype was counted ten times or more. The J gene is TRBJ1-6, the V gene TRBV5-1; tentatively, D is TRBD1 (5 bases). V was pared by 6 bases and J by 9 bases, with 16 bases between. This CDR3 is built from 14 residues. Germline assignment: CDR1 SGHRS and CDR2 YFSETQ. The chain's CDR3 is CASTRLEGTSPLHF. CDR3 coding DNA: TGCGCCAGCACTCGACTGGAGGGGACTTCACCCCTCCACTTT.

This clonotype was counted ten times or more. The rearrangement links TRBV30 to TRBJ1-5, with 7 bases that match TRBD1. The CDR3 sequence is 13 residues long. V shed 2 bases, J shed 6 bases, and the junction held 4 bases outside the gene matches. CDR1 is GTSNPN and CDR2 is SVGIG in the germline V gene (reference sequence). Here the CDR3 DNA reads TGTGCCTGGAGTCCCGGGACAGCTCAGCCCCAGCATTTT. It translates to CAWSPGTAQPQHF.

There are many counts of this clonotype. The chain carries TRBV6-5 and TRBJ1-3; the D is unclear. Germline V gene sequence: CDR1 MNHEY, CDR2 SVGAGI. This CDR3 comprises 14 residues. Trimming took off 0 bases at V and 4 bases at J, with 7 bases between the two ends. Here the CDR3 reads CASSYSISGNTIYF. The CDR3 DNA reads as TGTGCCAGCAGTTACTCGATATCCGGAAACACCATATATTTT.

In its sample, this clonotype was seen many times. The V and J genes are TRBV9 and TRBJ2-2; no clear D. The V gene's germline CDR1 is SGDLS and CDR2 YYNGEE. V gave up 0 bases and J gave up 4 bases, with 10 bases separating them. The CDR3 covers 15 residues. CDR3 in amino acids: CASSVVLGATGELFF. The CDR3 DNA is TGTGCCAGCAGCGTAGTGTTAGGAGCCACCGGGGAGCTGTTTTTT.

This clonotype came up many times. The CDR3: CASSWTPTSGGHTGELFF. The CDR3 DNA follows: TGCGCCAGCAGCTGGACCCCGACTAGCGGGGGGCACACCGGGGAGCTGTTTTTT. The chain employs TRBV5-1 and TRBJ2-2, with TRBD2 matching over 13 bases. Per the germline V gene, CDR1 is SGHRS and CDR2 is YFSETQ. The CDR3 spans 18 residues. Losses at the gene ends were 3 bases for V and 3 bases for J; bases not matched to a gene: 8. Supplemented by reference TRBV5-1 and TRBJ2-2, the full variable domain reads KAGVTQTPRYLIKTRGQQVTLSCSPISGHRSVSWYQQTPGQGLQFLFEYFSETQRNKGNFPGRFSGRQFSNSRSEMNVSTLELGDSALYLCASSWTPTSGGHTGELFFGEGSRLTVL.

This clonotype was recorded at least ten times. The J gene is TRBJ2-7, the V gene TRBV6-5; possibly TRBD2 for D (5 bases). Germline values: CDR1 MNHEY, CDR2 SVGAGI. The V end was cut by 0 bases, the J end by 1 base, with 10 bases between. The CDR3 length is 15 residues. In DNA form, the CDR3 reads TGTGCCAGCAGTTACTCGACTACCCCTTCCTACGAGCAGTACTTC. Its translation: CASSYSTTPSYEQYF.

The chain couples TRBV29-1 to TRBJ1-1, with D perhaps TRBD1 (5 bases). The CDR3 is made up of 13 amino acids. CDR1 is SQVTM, CDR2 ANQGSEA, per germline. Deletions cut 6 bases from V and 4 bases from J, with 15 bases between. As DNA, the CDR3 is TGCAGCGTCACGACAGCTACCCTCACTGAAGCTTTCTTT. Protein: CSVTTATLTEAFF.

This clonotype has ten or more counts. CDR3 residues: CSVVQTAETQYF. The DNA for the CDR3 is TGCAGCGTTGTTCAGACAGCCGAGACCCAGTACTTC. This chain uses TRBV29-1 with TRBJ2-5; maybe TRBD1 (5 bases). Germline V gives CDR1 SQVTM, CDR2 ANQGSEA. The CDR3 has 12 residues. V lost 4 bases to trimming and J lost 5 bases, with 11 bases between them.

This clonotype was counted ten times or more. The gene calls are TRBV3-1 and TRBJ2-7, with D possibly being TRBD1 (5 bases). The germline V gene has CDR1 LGHDT and CDR2 YNNKEL (reference sequence). There are 14 residues in the CDR3. V lost 5 bases and J lost 0, with 11 bases in between. Here the CDR3 reads CASSETVSSYEQYF. The CDR3 DNA reads TGTGCCAGCAGCGAGACAGTCTCCTCCTACGAGCAGTACTTC.

In this sample, this clonotype turned up many times. V and J are TRBV6-4 and TRBJ2-3, with 10 bases fitting TRBD2. Germline CDR1 MRHNA, CDR2 SNTAGT. CDR3 size: 15 residues. V lost 4 bases to trimming and J lost 1 base; unmatched junction nucleotides: 2. CDR3 sequence (DNA): TGTGCCAGCAGTGCAACTAGCGGGGGCACAGATACGCAGTATTTT. Translation gives CASSATSGGTDTQYF.

The table lists this clonotype with many counts. The rearrangement uses TRBV5-6 and TRBJ2-7; weak D call: TRBD1 (6 bases). Looked up from germline, CDR1 is SGHDT and CDR2 is YYEEEE. CDR3 length: 13 amino acids. Trimming removed 4 bases at V and 6 bases at J, with 14 bases between. CDR3 region: CASSGSGHSEQYV. DNA for the CDR3: TGTGCCAGCAGCGGATCGGGACATTCCGAGCAGTACGTC.

The J gene is TRBJ2-7, the V gene TRBV7-6; D unresolved. Trimming cost V 0 bases and J 7 bases, with 13 bases left between them. Germline assignment: CDR1 SGHVS and CDR2 FNYEAQ. CDR3 size: 14 residues. Written as DNA, the CDR3 is TGTGCCAGCAGCTTAGCCGGTATCAGACGGGAGCAGTACTTC. Encoded protein: CASSLAGIRREQYF.

This clonotype showed up many times. The chain links TRBV11-2 to TRBJ2-3, with 10 bases aligning to TRBD2. Germline CDR1 reads SGHAT; CDR2 reads FQNNGV. V lost 0 bases, J lost 8 bases, and 8 bases stayed unmatched. The CDR3 contains 16 residues. The CDR3 nucleotides are TGTGCCAGCAGCTTAGAGGCAGCGGGGGGGTTAAGTACGCAGTATTTT. This translates into CASSLEAAGGLSTQYF.